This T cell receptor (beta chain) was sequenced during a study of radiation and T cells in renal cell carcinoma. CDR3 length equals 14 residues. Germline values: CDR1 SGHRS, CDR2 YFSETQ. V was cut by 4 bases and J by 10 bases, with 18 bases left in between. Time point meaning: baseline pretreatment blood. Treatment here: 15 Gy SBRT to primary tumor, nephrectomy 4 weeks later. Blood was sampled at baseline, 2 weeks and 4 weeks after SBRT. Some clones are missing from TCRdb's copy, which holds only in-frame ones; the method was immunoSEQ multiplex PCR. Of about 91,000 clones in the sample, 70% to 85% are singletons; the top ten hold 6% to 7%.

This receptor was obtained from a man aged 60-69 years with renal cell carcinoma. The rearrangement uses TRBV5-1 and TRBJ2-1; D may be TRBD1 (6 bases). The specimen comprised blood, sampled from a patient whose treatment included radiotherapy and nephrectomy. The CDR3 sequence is CASSLRTASREQFF. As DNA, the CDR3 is TGCGCCAGCAGCCTCCGGACAGCGTCGCGGGAGCAGTTCTTC.